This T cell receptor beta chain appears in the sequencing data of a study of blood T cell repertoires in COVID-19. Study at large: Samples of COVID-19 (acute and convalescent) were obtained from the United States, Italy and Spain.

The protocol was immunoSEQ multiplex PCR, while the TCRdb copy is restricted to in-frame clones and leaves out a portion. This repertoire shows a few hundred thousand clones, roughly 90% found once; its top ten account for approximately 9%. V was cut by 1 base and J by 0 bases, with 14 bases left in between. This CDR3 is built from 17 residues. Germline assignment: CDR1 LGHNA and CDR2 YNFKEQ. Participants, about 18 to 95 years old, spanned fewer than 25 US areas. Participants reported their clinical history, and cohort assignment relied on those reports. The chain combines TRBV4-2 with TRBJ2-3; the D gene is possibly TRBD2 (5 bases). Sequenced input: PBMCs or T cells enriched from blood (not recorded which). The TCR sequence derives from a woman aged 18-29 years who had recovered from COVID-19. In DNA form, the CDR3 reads TGTGCCAGCAGCCAAGGGGCTCGGGGTCCCAGCACAGATACGCAGTATTTT. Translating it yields CASSQGARGPSTDTQYF.